One sample yielded the 18 T cell receptor beta chains listed below, sequenced in a study of radiation and T cells in renal cell carcinoma. The time point was: blood 2 weeks post-SBRT. Documented treatment: 15 Gy SBRT to primary tumor, nephrectomy 4 weeks later. Generated by immunoSEQ multiplex PCR, the TCRdb table keeps only in-frame clones and is missing some. The repertoire consists of around 70,000 clones, with 82% occurring once and the leading ten covering almost 6%. The starting material was blood, obtained from a patient whose treatment included radiotherapy and nephrectomy. These receptors came from a man aged 60 to 69 with renal cell carcinoma.

The J gene is TRBJ2-3, the V gene TRBV4-1; a possible D gene is TRBD2 (6 bases). This CDR3 region has 15 residues. V shed 4 bases and J shed 3 bases, with 14 bases lying between them. CDR1 and CDR2 from the germline V gene are MGHRA and YSYEKL. The DNA of the CDR3 is TGCGCCAGCAGCCCGCGACTAGTCCGAACAGATACGCAGTATTTT. Translation gives CASSPRLVRTDTQYF.

The genes are TRBV18 and TRBJ1-5; 7 bases are a match to TRBD1. After removal of 6 bases from V and 3 bases from J, the junction contained 11 bases not matched to a gene. The germline gives CDR1 KGHSH, CDR2 LQKENI. The CDR3 sequence is 16 residues long. This CDR3 is CASSPTTGRNNQPQHF. CDR3 nucleotides: TGTGCCAGCTCCCCGACGACAGGGAGGAACAATCAGCCCCAGCATTTT.

The V call is TRBV19, the J call TRBJ2-3, with 8 positions matching TRBD2. V trimming: 5 bases; J trimming: 2 bases; junction bases outside the gene matches: 15. The CDR3 is made up of 18 amino acids. CDR1 is LNHDA and CDR2 is SQIVND in the germline V gene (reference sequence). The CDR3 reads CASSPRGELAAVTDTQYF. In DNA, the CDR3 is TGTGCCAGTAGTCCCAGAGGGGAACTAGCGGCCGTCACAGATACGCAGTATTTT.

CDR3: CASSYQETYSYEQYF. The CDR3 nucleotides are TGTGCCAGCAGTTATCAGGAGACATACTCCTACGAGCAGTACTTC. V is TRBV6-5 and J is TRBJ2-7; D remains unclear. CDR1 and CDR2 (germline): MNHEY, SVGAGI. The CDR3 contains 15 residues. V lost 3 bases, J lost 0 bases, and 12 bases lay in between.

This clone was counted only a few times. The chain employs TRBV5-1 and TRBJ1-2; D uncertain. The germline CDR1 and CDR2 sequences are SGHRS and YFSETQ. CDR3 length: 16 amino acids. Between the trimmed V and J ends, which lost 1 base and 4 bases, there was a span of 17 bases. DNA of the CDR3: TGCGCCAGCAGCTTGACCGCCCAGGTGGCGGTCTATGGCTACACCTTC. Translating gives CASSLTAQVAVYGYTF.

With regard to this clone: Different DNA sequences within this sample yield the same CDR3. The gene calls are TRBV20-1 and TRBJ1-2; possibly TRBD1 for D (5 bases). Germline V lookup: CDR1 DFQATT, CDR2 SNEGSKA (reference sequence). The CDR3 is 11 residues long. Trimming cost V 6 bases and J 8 bases, with 13 bases left between them. CDR3: CSAPPGEGYTF. Here the CDR3 DNA reads TGCAGTGCCCCCCCGGGGGAAGGCTACACCTTC.

This chain connects TRBV5-6 to TRBJ1-4; 7 bases map to TRBD1. V shed 0 bases and J 4 bases; nucleotides not matched to a gene: 3. Germline V gives CDR1 SGHDT, CDR2 YYEEEE. The CDR3 is 15 residues long. The CDR3 reads CASSLAGQVNEKLFF. CDR3 sequence (DNA): TGTGCCAGCAGCTTGGCCGGACAGGTTAATGAAAAACTGTTTTTT.

The chain recombines TRBV4-1 with TRBJ1-5; tentatively, D is TRBD1 (6 bases). Trimming left V 3 bases short and J 4 bases short, with 13 bases between. Per the germline V gene, CDR1 is MGHRA and CDR2 is YSYEKL. This CDR3 is built from 15 residues. CDR3 amino acids: CASSQEGQTNQPQHF. CDR3 nucleotide sequence: TGCGCCAGCAGCCAGGAAGGACAGACGAATCAGCCCCAGCATTTT.

The V and J genes are TRBV7-2 and TRBJ2-5; 10 bases fit TRBD1. Germline V gene sequence: CDR1 SGHTA, CDR2 FQGNSA. The CDR3 consists of 16 residues. The trim removed 5 bases at V and 5 bases at J, leaving 11 bases unmatched. Here the CDR3 reads CASSRSGTGVSETQYF. The DNA for the CDR3 is TGTGCCAGCAGCCGCTCCGGGACAGGGGTTAGTGAGACCCAGTACTTC.

This chain joins TRBV6-1 and TRBJ2-1, with TRBD1 matching over 11 bases. Germline assignment: CDR1 MNHNS and CDR2 SASEGT. The V and J ends lost 2 bases and 7 bases, in that order; junction bases with no gene match: 7. The CDR3 totals 16 residues. For the CDR3, the DNA is TGTGCCAGCAGTGAACTCGGGACAGGGGGATTAAATGAGCAGTTCTTC. Translated: CASSELGTGGLNEQFF.

The gene calls are TRBV19 and TRBJ2-1; a possible D gene is TRBD2 (5 bases). The CDR3 is 16 amino acids. V lost 6 bases and J 1 base, leaving 16 bases between the germline ends. The germline V gene has CDR1 LNHDA and CDR2 SQIVND (reference sequence). The CDR3 loop reads CASSPKGRRSYNEQFF. In DNA form, the CDR3 reads TGTGCCAGTAGCCCAAAGGGAAGGAGGTCCTACAATGAGCAGTTCTTC.

This clone appeared once. The chain carries TRBV10-2 and TRBJ2-1, with D perhaps TRBD2 (7 bases). With 4 bases removed from V and 7 bases from J, the gap between germline ends came to 14 bases. This CDR3 comprises 14 residues. The germline V gene encodes CDR1 WSHSY and CDR2 SAAADI. CDR3 amino acids: CASSGLGGQNEQFF. The DNA of the CDR3 is TGCGCCAGCAGTGGGCTGGGGGGGCAAAATGAGCAGTTCTTC.

The chain has TRBV19 and TRBJ2-5; 8 bases agree with TRBD1. The CDR3 loop spans 15 amino acids. V lost 5 bases, J lost 2 bases, and 7 bases stayed unmatched. Germline V lookup: CDR1 LNHDA, CDR2 SQIVND (reference sequence). CDR3 coding DNA: TGTGCCAGTAGTCTCGGGACAGGAGTACAAGAGACCCAGTACTTC. This codes for CASSLGTGVQETQYF.

The V call is TRBV7-3, the J call TRBJ2-7, with D unclear. Trimming stripped 0 bases from V and 3 bases from J, with 6 bases between. This CDR3 is 13 amino acids long. Germline V gene sequence: CDR1 SGHTA, CDR2 FQGTGA. The CDR3 loop reads CASSLTGNYEQYF. As DNA, the CDR3 is TGTGCCAGCAGCTTAACCGGCAACTACGAGCAGTACTTC.

This chain connects TRBV7-2 to TRBJ2-1, with D unresolved. The CDR3 extends over 13 amino acids. Trimming left V 5 bases short and J 9 bases short, with 14 bases between. The germline gives CDR1 SGHTA, CDR2 FQGNSA. The chain's CDR3 is CASSPGLVIEQFF. For the CDR3, the DNA is TGTGCCAGCAGCCCGGGCCTAGTGATTGAGCAGTTCTTC.

V and J are TRBV27 and TRBJ2-7; D not resolved. This CDR3 spans 12 amino acids. V was shortened by 4 bases and J by 2 bases, with 6 bases between the two germline ends. The V gene's germline CDR1 is MNHEY and CDR2 SMNVEV (reference sequence). CDR3 in amino acids: CASSSPTYEQYF. CDR3 DNA sequence: TGTGCCAGCAGTTCCCCCACCTACGAGCAGTACTTC.

The chain links TRBV5-1 to TRBJ2-7; D call uncertain. This CDR3 comprises 11 residues. Germline V gene sequence: CDR1 SGHRS, CDR2 YFSETQ. V lost 6 bases and J lost 4, with 8 bases in between. In nucleotides, the CDR3 is TGCGCCAGCACGATGGGGTACGAGCAGTACTTC. This encodes CASTMGYEQYF.

The J gene is TRBJ2-7, the V gene TRBV27; no firm D call. Looked up from germline, CDR1 is MNHEY and CDR2 is SMNVEV (reference sequence). V gave up 8 bases and J gave up 2 bases, with 16 bases separating them. This CDR3 comprises 14 residues. The DNA of the CDR3 is TGTGCCAGCCGAACTATGATGGAAGCCTACGAGCAGTACTTC. Protein product: CASRTMMEAYEQYF.